One sample yielded the 28 T cell receptor beta chains listed below, sequenced in a study of cytomegalovirus exposure and HLA in healthy donors. The PCR used 60 Vbeta and 13 Jbeta primers. The repertoire was sequenced with immunoSEQ multiplex PCR; TCRdb's copy has only in-frame clones and lacks some. In the table there are around 150,000 clones, roughly 79% of which are singletons. The sample comprised PBMCs. The receptors were gathered from a woman aged 50 to 60 in good health and CMV-seronegative.

A few counts support this clone. The gene calls are TRBV7-2 and TRBJ1-2, with TRBD1 matching over 7 bases. The CDR3 has 15 residues. The V segment lost 4 bases and the J segment 3 bases; nucleotides outside the gene matches: 8. Per germline, CDR1 SGHTA and CDR2 FQGNSA. The CDR3 reads CASSSQKTGDYGYTF. The CDR3 coding sequence is TGTGCCAGCAGCTCGCAGAAAACAGGGGACTATGGCTACACCTTC.

This clone was found once. This chain connects TRBV9 to TRBJ1-2, with 9 bases lining up with TRBD1. Trimming at V came to 0 bases and at J to 4 bases, leaving 4 bases not matched to a gene. This CDR3 region has 15 residues. Germline CDR1 is SGDLS and CDR2 is YYNGEE. The CDR3 sequence is CASSVAGTGFYGYTF. The CDR3 DNA is TGTGCCAGCAGCGTAGCGGGGACAGGGTTCTATGGCTACACCTTC. The full variable domain, in which reference TRBV9 and TRBJ1-2 provide the parts outside the CDR3, is DSGVTQTPKHLITATGQRVTLRCSPRSGDLSVYWYQQSLDQGLQFLIQYYNGEERAKGNILERFSAQQFPDLHSELNLSSLELGDSALYFCASSVAGTGFYGYTFGSGTRLTVV.

This chain uses TRBV5-4 with TRBJ2-7, with TRBD2 as a possible D gene (6 bases). CDR1 is SGHNT, CDR2 YYREEE, per germline (reference sequence). Trimming removed 4 bases from V and 2 bases from J, with 16 bases in between. The CDR3 sequence is 15 residues long. CDR3 amino acids: CASSPGPAGPYEQYF. CDR3 nucleotide sequence: TGTGCCAGCAGCCCGGGACCAGCGGGCCCCTACGAGCAGTACTTC.

This clone has only one observation. The chain is built from TRBV6-5 and TRBJ2-3, with TRBD2 as a possible D gene (6 bases). Germline CDR1 and CDR2: MNHEY and SVGAGI. Trimming shortened V by 6 bases and J by 3 bases, and 13 bases separated the two germline ends. CDR3 length equals 14 residues. CDR3 DNA sequence: TGTGCCAGCAGCCCCCGGCGGGATACAGATACGCAGTATTTT. Protein product: CASSPRRDTDTQYF.

This clone showed up just a few times. V gene TRBV28 combines with J gene TRBJ2-3; D is unclear. Trimming took off 7 bases at V and 7 bases at J, with 9 bases between the two ends. The CDR3 totals 11 residues. Germline CDR1 reads MDHEN; CDR2 reads SYDVKM. Here the CDR3 reads CASTTTHTQYF. The CDR3 coding sequence is TGTGCCAGCACCACGACACATACGCAGTATTTT.

V and J are TRBV5-4 and TRBJ1-2; possible D gene TRBD1, 5 bases. CDR3 size: 16 residues. V was clipped by 4 bases and J by 5 bases, with 21 bases between them. Germline loops: CDR1 SGHNT, CDR2 YYREEE (reference sequence). The CDR3 region has the DNA TGTGCCAGCAGCGATACCAGGGTCGGAGTAGGATATGGCTACACCTTC. It translates to CASSDTRVGVGYGYTF.

This clone was seen a few times. This rearrangement joins TRBV6-1 to TRBJ1-2, with 9 bases aligning to TRBD1. This CDR3 comprises 13 residues. The trim removed 2 bases at V and 8 bases at J, leaving 3 bases unmatched. Looked up from germline, CDR1 is MNHNS and CDR2 is SASEGT. CDR3 region: CASSERGTGGYTF. CDR3 coding DNA: TGTGCCAGCAGTGAACGAGGGACAGGGGGCTACACCTTC.

The chain combines TRBV11-2 with TRBJ2-7; D is uncertain. CDR3 length: 14 amino acids. CDR1 and CDR2 from the germline V gene are SGHAT and FQNNGV. Trimming stripped 4 bases from V and 2 bases from J, with 12 bases between. CDR3 loop: CASSSPRLAYEQYF. DNA for the CDR3: TGTGCCAGCAGCTCCCCTAGGCTAGCCTACGAGCAGTACTTC.

This chain links TRBV27 with TRBJ1-2, with TRBD1 matching 9 bases. CDR1 is MNHEY and CDR2 is SMNVEV in the germline V gene (reference sequence). The CDR3 is 14 residues long. V shed 5 bases, J shed 4 bases, and the junction held 5 bases outside the gene matches. CDR3 sequence: CASSRGQGSYGYTF. The CDR3 DNA follows: TGTGCCAGCAGTAGAGGACAGGGGAGCTATGGCTACACCTTC.

The V and J genes are TRBV4-3 and TRBJ2-5, with 9 bases fitting TRBD2. The J call may be wrong; the DNA end is better matched by TRBJ2-7. This CDR3 is 15 amino acids long. Germline V gene lookup returns CDR1 LGHNA and CDR2 YSLEER. The CDR3 here is CASSQGLAASYEQYF. Here the CDR3 DNA reads TGCGCCAGCAGCCAAGGACTAGCGGCCTCCTACGAGCAGTACTTC.

This chain uses TRBV29-1 with TRBJ2-7; TRBD1 matches 8 bases. Per germline, CDR1 SQVTM and CDR2 ANQGSEA. With 3 bases clipped from V and 6 bases from J, the junction kept 4 bases outside the gene matches. This CDR3 is built from 12 residues. The CDR3 sequence: CSVDLTGAEQYF. DNA of the CDR3: TGCAGCGTTGACCTGACAGGGGCCGAGCAGTACTTC.

This clone was picked up many times. The chain carries TRBV7-2 and TRBJ2-1; 7 nucleotides agree with TRBD2. The V and J ends lost 7 bases and 5 bases, in that order; junction bases with no gene match: 8. The CDR3 spans 14 residues. In germline, CDR1 is SGHTA, CDR2 FQGNSA. CDR3 sequence: CASTPGRENNEQFF. The CDR3 nucleotides read TGTGCCAGCACCCCTGGGAGGGAAAACAATGAGCAGTTCTTC.

The gene calls are TRBV5-4 and TRBJ2-3, with 11 nucleotides matching TRBD2. Germline CDR1 reads SGHNT; CDR2 reads YYREEE (reference sequence). The V and J ends lost 4 bases and 1 base, in that order; junction bases with no gene match: 14. This CDR3 is built from 19 residues. Written as DNA, the CDR3 is TGTGCCAGCAGCCGAGGACTAGCGGGTCCGGGAGATGGCACAGATACGCAGTATTTT. Translation: CASSRGLAGPGDGTDTQYF.

This chain connects TRBV23-1 to TRBJ2-3, with TRBD1 matching 9 bases. TRBV23-1 is marked as an open reading frame, function uncertain. This CDR3 has 23 amino acids. With V trimmed by 0 bases and J by 0 bases, 22 bases remained unmatched. In DNA form, the CDR3 reads TGCGCCAGCAGTCAATCTCCCTCGGGACAGGGCAGTACCTTAACCTCTAGCACAGATACGCAGTATTTT. This translates into CASSQSPSGQGSTLTSSTDTQYF.

This sequence joins TRBV11-3 and TRBJ2-1; D is undetermined. The CDR3 consists of 12 residues. The V gene's germline CDR1 is SGHNT and CDR2 YENEEA. V was cut by 2 bases and J by 8 bases, with 7 bases left in between. CDR3 DNA: TGTGCCAGCAGCTTAAGAGGCCATGAGCAGTTCTTC. The encoded protein is CASSLRGHEQFF. Based on the CDR3 plus reference TRBV11-3 and TRBJ2-1, the full variable domain is EAGVVQSPRYKIIEKKQPVAFWCNPISGHNTLYWYLQNLGQGPELLIRYENEEAVDDSQLPKDRFSAERLKGVDSTLKIQPAELGDSAVYLCASSLRGHEQFFGPGTRLTVL.

This chain joins TRBV9 and TRBJ2-1; D perhaps matches TRBD2 (6 bases). The CDR3 totals 15 residues. The V end lost 6 bases, the J end lost 2 bases, and 15 bases lay between the germline ends. Germline V gene data show CDR1 as SGDLS and CDR2 as YYNGEE. CDR3 coding DNA: TGTGCCAGCACCAGCTCGGGAGCACCCTACAATGAGCAGTTCTTC. Translated, it gives CASTSSGAPYNEQFF.

The rearrangement links TRBV7-5 to TRBJ1-5; no DNA check was done on the table's D call, TRBD1. TRBV7-5 is a pseudogene segment. This CDR3 spans 16 amino acids. The CDR3 spells CARSLVGQGRDQPQHF. The CDR3 coding sequence is TGTGCCAGAAGCTTAGTGGGACAGGGCCGGGATCAGCCCCAGCATTTT.

CDR3: CASSLYGSPGSYEQYF. In DNA, the CDR3 is TGCGCCAGCAGCTTGTACGGGAGTCCTGGCTCCTACGAGCAGTACTTC. The gene calls are TRBV5-1 and TRBJ2-7; weak D call: TRBD2 (6 bases). The V end lost 1 base, the J end lost 0 bases, and 14 bases lay between the germline ends. CDR1 is SGHRS, CDR2 YFSETQ, per germline. The length of the CDR3 is 16 residues.

This clone has only a few counts. The gene calls are TRBV5-1 and TRBJ2-2; 8 nucleotides line up with TRBD2. The germline CDR1 and CDR2 sequences are SGHRS and YFSETQ. The J segment lost 2 bases and the V segment lost 9 bases, leaving 15 bases of the junction unmatched. There are 17 residues in the CDR3. The CDR3: CATRGGRDPLNTGELFF. CDR3 in DNA: TGCGCCACCCGGGGGGGCCGGGATCCACTAAACACCGGGGAGCTGTTTTTT.

This clone has a handful of counts. The CDR3 sequence: CASTRAIGETQYF. The CDR3 nucleotides are TGTGCCAGCACCAGGGCTATCGGAGAGACCCAGTACTTC. The chain couples TRBV11-2 to TRBJ2-5, with D possibly being TRBD1 (5 bases). Germline CDR1 and CDR2: SGHAT and FQNNGV. The CDR3 loop spans 13 amino acids. The ends were cut back, 7 bases at V and 4 bases at J, with 13 bases in the middle.

The genes are TRBV6-6 and TRBJ2-1; TRBD1 agrees at 7 bases. Germline CDR1 reads MNHNY; CDR2 reads SVGAGI (reference sequence). The junction had 7 bases not matched to a gene; V was cut back by 8 bases and J by 3 bases. This CDR3 is 14 amino acids long. In nucleotides, the CDR3 is TGTGCCAGCCTTCCACGGGACAGCTACAATGAGCAGTTCTTC. It codes for CASLPRDSYNEQFF.

The rearrangement links TRBV11-2 to TRBJ1-2; the D is unclear. CDR1 and CDR2 (germline): SGHAT, FQNNGV. V lost 1 base and J lost 6, with 6 bases in between. This CDR3 is built from 12 residues. CDR3 residues: CASSLGEDGYTF. The DNA for the CDR3 is TGTGCCAGCAGCTTAGGAGAAGATGGCTACACCTTC. Full variable domain (rest looked up from reference TRBV11-2 and TRBJ1-2): EAGVAQSPRYKIIEKRQSVAFWCNPISGHATLYWYQQILGQGPKLLIQFQNNGVVDDSQLPKDRFSAERLKGVDSTLKIQPAKLEDSAVYLCASSLGEDGYTFGSGTRLTVV.

This clone turned up a few times. The rearrangement links TRBV19 to TRBJ1-4; 8 nucleotides align to TRBD1. The V gene end was trimmed by 9 bases and the J gene end by 10 bases; junction bases not matched to a gene: 16. The CDR3 runs to 15 residues. Germline assignment: CDR1 LNHDA and CDR2 SQIVND (reference sequence). Here the CDR3 reads CASTPPGQDVVKLFF. CDR3 nucleotides: TGTGCCAGCACTCCCCCGGGACAGGATGTAGTAAAACTGTTTTTT. The full variable domain, in which reference TRBV19 and TRBJ1-4 provide the parts outside the CDR3, is DGGITQSPKYLFRKEGQNVTLSCEQNLNHDAMYWYRQDPGQGLRLIYYSQIVNDFQKGDIAEGYSVSREKKESFPLTVTSAQKNPTAFYLCASTPPGQDVVKLFFGSGTQLSVL.

The chain uses TRBV29-1 and TRBJ1-1; D unresolved. V lost 7 bases and J lost 3, with 12 bases in between. Looked up from germline, CDR1 is SQVTM and CDR2 is ANQGSEA. The CDR3 has 12 amino acids. As DNA, the CDR3 is TGCAGCGCATTATCCGGGGACACTGAAGCTTTCTTT. It encodes CSALSGDTEAFF.

The CDR3 region has the DNA TGTGCCAGCAGCGGAAGACTAGCGGGGGGGAATGAGCAGTTCTTC. Translated: CASSGRLAGGNEQFF. The chain combines TRBV11-1 with TRBJ2-1; 14 nucleotides align to TRBD2. The CDR3 consists of 15 residues. After removal of 5 bases from V and 7 bases from J, the junction contained 4 bases not matched to a gene. CDR1 is SGHAT, CDR2 FQDESV, per germline (reference sequence).

V usage is TRBV7-3 and J usage is TRBJ2-2; TRBD2 aligns across 8 bases. Trimming removed 5 bases from V and 0 bases from J; junction bases left unmatched: 5. The CDR3 totals 16 residues. The V gene's germline CDR1 is SGHTA and CDR2 FQGTGA. CDR3 amino acids: CASSPTGLANTGELFF. CDR3 DNA sequence: TGTGCCAGCAGCCCGACGGGACTAGCGAACACCGGGGAGCTGTTTTTT.

V is TRBV28 and J is TRBJ1-4, with a weak D call TRBD1 (5 bases). Germline V gene data show CDR1 as MDHEN and CDR2 as SYDVKM. This CDR3 is built from 14 residues. V shed 3 bases and J shed 8 bases, with 13 bases lying between them. CDR3 coding DNA: TGTGCCAGCAGTTTGGGGGGGGGTAGGGAAAAACTGTTTTTT. Amino acids: CASSLGGGREKLFF.

This clone was counted once. This chain uses TRBV5-1 with TRBJ2-5, with TRBD1 as a possible D gene (6 bases). With the DNA end fitting TRBJ2-7 better, the J assignment may be wrong. This CDR3 is built from 14 residues. Germline-derived CDR1 and CDR2 are SGHRS and YFSETQ. The CDR3 here is CASSLAGQIYEQYF. CDR3 DNA: TGCGCCAGCAGCTTGGCTGGACAGATCTACGAGCAGTACTTC.